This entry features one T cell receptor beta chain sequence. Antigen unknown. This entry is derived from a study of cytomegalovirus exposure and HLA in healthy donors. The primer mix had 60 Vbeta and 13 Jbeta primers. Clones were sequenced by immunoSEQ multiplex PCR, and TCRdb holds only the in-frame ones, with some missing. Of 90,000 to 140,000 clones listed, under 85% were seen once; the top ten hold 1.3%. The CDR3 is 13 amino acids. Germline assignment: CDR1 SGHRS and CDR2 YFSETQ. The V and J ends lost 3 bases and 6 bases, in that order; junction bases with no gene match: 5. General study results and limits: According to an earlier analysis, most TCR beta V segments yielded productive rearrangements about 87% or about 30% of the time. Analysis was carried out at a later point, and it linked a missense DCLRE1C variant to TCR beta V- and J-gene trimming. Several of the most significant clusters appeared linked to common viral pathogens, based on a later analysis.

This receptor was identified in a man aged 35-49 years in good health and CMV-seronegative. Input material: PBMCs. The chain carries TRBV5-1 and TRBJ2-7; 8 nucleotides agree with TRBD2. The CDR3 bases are TGCGCCAGCAGCTGGACTAGCTCATCCGAGCAGTACTTC. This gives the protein CASSWTSSSEQYF.